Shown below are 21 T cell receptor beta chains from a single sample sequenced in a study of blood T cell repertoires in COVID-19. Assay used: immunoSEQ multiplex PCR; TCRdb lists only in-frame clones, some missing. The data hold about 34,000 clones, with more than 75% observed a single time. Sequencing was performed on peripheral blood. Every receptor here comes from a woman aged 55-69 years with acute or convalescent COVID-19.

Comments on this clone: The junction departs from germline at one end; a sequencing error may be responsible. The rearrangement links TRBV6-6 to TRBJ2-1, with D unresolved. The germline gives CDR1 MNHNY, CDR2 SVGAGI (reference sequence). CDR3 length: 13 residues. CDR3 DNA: TGTGCCAGCAGAAGCCCCTCCCACAATGAGCAGTTCTTC. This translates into CASRSPSHNEQFF.

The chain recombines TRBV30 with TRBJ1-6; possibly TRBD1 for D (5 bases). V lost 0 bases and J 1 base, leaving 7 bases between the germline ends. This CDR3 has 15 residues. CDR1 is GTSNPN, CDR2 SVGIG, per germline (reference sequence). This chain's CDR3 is CAWSVKGSYNSPLHF. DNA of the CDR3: TGTGCCTGGAGTGTAAAGGGGTCCTATAATTCACCCCTCCACTTT.

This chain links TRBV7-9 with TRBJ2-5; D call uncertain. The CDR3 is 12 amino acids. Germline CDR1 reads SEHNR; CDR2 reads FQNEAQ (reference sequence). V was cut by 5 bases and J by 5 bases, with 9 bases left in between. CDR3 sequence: CASSPLGETQYF. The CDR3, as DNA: TGTGCCAGCAGCCCCCTCGGGGAGACCCAGTACTTC.

CDR3 DNA sequence: TGTGCCAGCAGCCTGGAGGGGGCCCCCGTCCCAACAGATACGCAGTATTTT. It specifies CASSLEGAPVPTDTQYF. V is TRBV11-2 and J is TRBJ2-3; TRBD1 is a possible D gene (7 bases). The V gene's germline CDR1 is SGHAT and CDR2 FQNNGV. V dropped 5 bases and J dropped 3 bases, with 21 bases sitting between them. This CDR3 contains 17 residues.

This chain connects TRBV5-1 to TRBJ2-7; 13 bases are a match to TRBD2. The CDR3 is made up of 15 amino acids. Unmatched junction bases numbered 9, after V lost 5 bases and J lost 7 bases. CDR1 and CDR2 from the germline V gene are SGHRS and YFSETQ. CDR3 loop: CASRAGTSGAWEQYF. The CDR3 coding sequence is TGCGCCAGCAGGGCTGGGACTAGCGGGGCCTGGGAGCAGTACTTC.

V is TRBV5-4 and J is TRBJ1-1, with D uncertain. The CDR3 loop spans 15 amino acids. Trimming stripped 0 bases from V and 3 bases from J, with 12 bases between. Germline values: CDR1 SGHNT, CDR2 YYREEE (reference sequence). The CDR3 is CASSLEGGRHTEAFF. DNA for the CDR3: TGTGCCAGCAGCTTGGAGGGAGGGCGACACACTGAAGCTTTCTTT.

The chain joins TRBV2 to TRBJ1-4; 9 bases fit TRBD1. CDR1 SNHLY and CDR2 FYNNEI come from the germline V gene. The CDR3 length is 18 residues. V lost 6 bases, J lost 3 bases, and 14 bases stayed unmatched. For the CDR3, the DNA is TGTGCCAGCAGAAAGATGTGGGGGACAGGGTCAGCTAATGAAAAACTGTTTTTT. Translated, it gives CASRKMWGTGSANEKLFF.

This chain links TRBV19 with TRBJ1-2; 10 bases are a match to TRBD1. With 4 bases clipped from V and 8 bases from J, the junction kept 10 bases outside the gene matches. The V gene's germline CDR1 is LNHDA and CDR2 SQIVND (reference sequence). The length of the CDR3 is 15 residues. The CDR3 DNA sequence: TGTGCCAGTAGTACCGCTGACAGGGGGCGAGGAGGCTACACCTTC. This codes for CASSTADRGRGGYTF.

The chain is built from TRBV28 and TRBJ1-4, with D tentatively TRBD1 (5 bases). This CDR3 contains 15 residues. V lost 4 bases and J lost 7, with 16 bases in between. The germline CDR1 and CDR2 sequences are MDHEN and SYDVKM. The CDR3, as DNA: TGTGCCAGCAGTTCACCCATGGGGCGGAGTGAAAAACTGTTTTTT. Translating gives CASSSPMGRSEKLFF.

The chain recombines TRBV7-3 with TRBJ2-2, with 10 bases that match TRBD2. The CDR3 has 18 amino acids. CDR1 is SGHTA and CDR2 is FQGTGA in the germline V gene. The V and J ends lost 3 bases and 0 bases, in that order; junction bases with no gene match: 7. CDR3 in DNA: TGTGCCAGCAGCTTCGCTAGCGGGGGATTCGCGAACACCGGGGAGCTGTTTTTT. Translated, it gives CASSFASGGFANTGELFF.

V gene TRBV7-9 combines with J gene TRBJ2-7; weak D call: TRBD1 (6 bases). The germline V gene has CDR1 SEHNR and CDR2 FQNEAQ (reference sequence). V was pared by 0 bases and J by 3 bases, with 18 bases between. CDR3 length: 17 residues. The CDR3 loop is CASSLAGCRTEYYEQYF. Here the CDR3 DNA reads TGTGCCAGCAGCTTAGCGGGGTGCAGGACAGAATACTACGAGCAGTACTTC.

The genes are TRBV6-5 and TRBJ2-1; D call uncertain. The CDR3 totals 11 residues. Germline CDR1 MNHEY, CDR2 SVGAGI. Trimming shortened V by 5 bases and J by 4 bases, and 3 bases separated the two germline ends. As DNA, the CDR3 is TGTGCCAGCAGTCTTTACAATGAGCAGTTCTTC. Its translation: CASSLYNEQFF.

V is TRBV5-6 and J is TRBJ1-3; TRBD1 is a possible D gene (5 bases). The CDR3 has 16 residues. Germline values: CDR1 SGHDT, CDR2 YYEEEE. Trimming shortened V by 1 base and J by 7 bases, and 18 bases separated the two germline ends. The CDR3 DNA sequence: TGTGCCAGCAGCTTGTGGTGGGACGGGAGTCGGAACACCATATATTTT. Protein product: CASSLWWDGSRNTIYF.

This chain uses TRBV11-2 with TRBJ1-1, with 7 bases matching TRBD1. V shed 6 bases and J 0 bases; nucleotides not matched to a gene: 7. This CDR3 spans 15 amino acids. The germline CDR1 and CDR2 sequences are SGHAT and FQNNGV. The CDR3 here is CASRPGTVMNTEAFF. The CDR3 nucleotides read TGTGCCAGCAGACCCGGGACAGTAATGAACACTGAAGCTTTCTTT.

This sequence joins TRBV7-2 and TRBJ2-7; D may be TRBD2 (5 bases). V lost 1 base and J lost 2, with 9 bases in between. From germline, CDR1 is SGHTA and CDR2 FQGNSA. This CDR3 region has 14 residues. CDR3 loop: CASSLGAGAYEQYF. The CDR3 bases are TGTGCCAGCAGCTTAGGGGCCGGGGCCTACGAGCAGTACTTC.

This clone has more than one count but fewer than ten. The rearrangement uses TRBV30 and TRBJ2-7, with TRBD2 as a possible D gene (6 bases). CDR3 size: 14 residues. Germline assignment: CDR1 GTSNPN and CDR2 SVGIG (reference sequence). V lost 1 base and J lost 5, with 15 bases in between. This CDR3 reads CAWSGGTLDNEQYF. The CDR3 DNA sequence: TGTGCCTGGAGTGGGGGGACTCTGGACAACGAGCAGTACTTC.

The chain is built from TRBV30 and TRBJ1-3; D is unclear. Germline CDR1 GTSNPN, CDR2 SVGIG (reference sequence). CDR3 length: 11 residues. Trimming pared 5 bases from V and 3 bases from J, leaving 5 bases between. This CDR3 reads CAWDIGNTIYF. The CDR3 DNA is TGTGCCTGGGACATTGGAAACACCATATATTTT.

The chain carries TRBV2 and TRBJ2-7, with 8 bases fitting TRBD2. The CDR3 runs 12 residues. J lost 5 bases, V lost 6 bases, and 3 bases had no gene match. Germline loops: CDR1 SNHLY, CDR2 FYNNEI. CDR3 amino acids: CASSAGGDEQYF. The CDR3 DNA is TGTGCCAGCAGCGCGGGGGGTGACGAGCAGTACTTC.

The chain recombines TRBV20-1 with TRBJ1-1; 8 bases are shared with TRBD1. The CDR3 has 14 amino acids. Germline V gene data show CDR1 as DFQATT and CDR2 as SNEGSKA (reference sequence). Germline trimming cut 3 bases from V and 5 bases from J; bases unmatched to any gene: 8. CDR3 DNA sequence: TGCAGTGCTAGTGATCAGGGGGCGCGTACTGAAGCTTTCTTT. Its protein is CSASDQGARTEAFF.

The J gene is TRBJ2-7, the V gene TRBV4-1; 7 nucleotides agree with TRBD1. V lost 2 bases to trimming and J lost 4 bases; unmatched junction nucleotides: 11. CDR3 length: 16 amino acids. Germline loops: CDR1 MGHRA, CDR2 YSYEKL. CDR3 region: CASSQSNRGWGYEQYF. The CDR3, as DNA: TGCGCCAGCAGCCAATCGAACAGGGGTTGGGGATACGAGCAGTACTTC.

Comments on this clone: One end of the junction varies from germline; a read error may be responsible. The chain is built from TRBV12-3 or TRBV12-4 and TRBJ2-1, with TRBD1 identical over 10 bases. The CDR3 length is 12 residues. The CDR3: CASANSPGQGLF. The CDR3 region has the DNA TGTGCCAGCGCAAACTCTCCGGGACAGGGGCTCTTC.